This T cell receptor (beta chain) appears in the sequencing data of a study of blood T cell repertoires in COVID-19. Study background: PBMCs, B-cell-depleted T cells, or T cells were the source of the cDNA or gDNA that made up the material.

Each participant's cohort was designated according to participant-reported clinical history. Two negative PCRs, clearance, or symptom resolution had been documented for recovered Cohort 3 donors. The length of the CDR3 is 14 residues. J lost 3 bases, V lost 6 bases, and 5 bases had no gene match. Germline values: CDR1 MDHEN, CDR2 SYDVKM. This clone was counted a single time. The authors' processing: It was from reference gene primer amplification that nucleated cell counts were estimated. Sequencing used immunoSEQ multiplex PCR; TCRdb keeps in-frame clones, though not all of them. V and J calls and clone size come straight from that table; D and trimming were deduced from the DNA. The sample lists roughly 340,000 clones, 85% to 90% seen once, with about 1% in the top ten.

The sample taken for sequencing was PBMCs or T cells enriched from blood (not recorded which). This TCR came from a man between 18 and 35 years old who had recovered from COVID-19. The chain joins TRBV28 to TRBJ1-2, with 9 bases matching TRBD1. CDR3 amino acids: CASRRGQGYYGYTF. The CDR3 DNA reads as TGTGCCAGCAGGCGGGGACAGGGTTACTATGGCTACACCTTC.